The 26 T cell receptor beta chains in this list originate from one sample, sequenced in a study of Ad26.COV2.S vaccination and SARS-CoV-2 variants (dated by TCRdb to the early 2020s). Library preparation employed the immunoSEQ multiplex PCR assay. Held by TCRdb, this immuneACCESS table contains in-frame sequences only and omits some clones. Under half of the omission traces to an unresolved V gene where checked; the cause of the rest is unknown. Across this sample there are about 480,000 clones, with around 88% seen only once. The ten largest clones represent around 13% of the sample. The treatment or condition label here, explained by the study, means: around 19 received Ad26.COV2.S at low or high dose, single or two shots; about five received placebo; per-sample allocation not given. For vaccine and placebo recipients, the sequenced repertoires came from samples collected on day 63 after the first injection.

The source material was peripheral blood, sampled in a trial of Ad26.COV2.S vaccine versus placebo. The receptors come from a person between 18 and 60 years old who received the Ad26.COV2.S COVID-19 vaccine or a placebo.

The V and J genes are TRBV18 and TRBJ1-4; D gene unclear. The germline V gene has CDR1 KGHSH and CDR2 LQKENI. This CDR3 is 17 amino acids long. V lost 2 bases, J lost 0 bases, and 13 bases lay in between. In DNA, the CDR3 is TGTGCCAGCTCACCAGGGATGGTCGGAGCAACTAATGAAAAACTGTTTTTT. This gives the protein CASSPGMVGATNEKLFF. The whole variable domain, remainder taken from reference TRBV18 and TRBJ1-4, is NAGVMQNPRHLVRRRGQEARLRCSPMKGHSHVYWYRQLPEEGLKFMVYLQKENIIDESGMPKERFSAEFPKEGPSILRIQQVVRGDSAAYFCASSPGMVGATNEKLFFGSGTQLSVL.

CDR3 sequence (DNA): TGTGCCAGCAGCTACCAACTCCAGGGGTCGGTCCTGACTTTC. Translating it yields CASSYQLQGSVLTF. The rearrangement joins TRBV6-5 to TRBJ2-6, with a tentative D call TRBD1 (6 bases). There are 14 residues in the CDR3. V was cut by 6 bases and J by 13 bases, with 19 bases left in between. Germline CDR1 is MNHEY and CDR2 is SVGAGI.

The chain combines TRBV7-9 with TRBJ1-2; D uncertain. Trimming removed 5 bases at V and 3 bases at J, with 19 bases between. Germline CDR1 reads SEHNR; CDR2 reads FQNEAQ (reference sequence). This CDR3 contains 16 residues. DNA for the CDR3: TGTGCCAGCAGCGGCGTGGGGTCAGGAGTAGACTATGGCTACACCTTC. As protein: CASSGVGSGVDYGYTF.

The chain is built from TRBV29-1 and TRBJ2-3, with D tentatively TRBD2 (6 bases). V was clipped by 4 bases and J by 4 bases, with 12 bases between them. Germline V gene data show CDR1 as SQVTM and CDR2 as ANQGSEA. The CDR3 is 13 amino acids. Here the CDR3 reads CSVVLASADTQYF. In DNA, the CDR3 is TGCAGCGTTGTTCTAGCGTCGGCAGATACGCAGTATTTT.

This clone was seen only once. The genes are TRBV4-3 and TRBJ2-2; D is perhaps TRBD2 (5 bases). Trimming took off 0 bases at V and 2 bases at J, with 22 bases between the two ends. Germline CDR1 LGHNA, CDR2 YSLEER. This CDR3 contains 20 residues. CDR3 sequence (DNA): TGCGCCAGCAGCCAAGATCTCCCCCTATGGGAGCGGAGAAACACCGGGGAGCTGTTTTTT. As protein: CASSQDLPLWERRNTGELFF.

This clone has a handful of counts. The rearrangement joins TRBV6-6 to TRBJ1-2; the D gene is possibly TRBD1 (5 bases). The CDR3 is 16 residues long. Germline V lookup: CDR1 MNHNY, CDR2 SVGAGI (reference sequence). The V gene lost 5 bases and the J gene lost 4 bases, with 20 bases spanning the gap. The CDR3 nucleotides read TGTGCCAGCAGTACTCAGACAGCTTCGAGTCTCTATGGCTACACCTTC. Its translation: CASSTQTASSLYGYTF.

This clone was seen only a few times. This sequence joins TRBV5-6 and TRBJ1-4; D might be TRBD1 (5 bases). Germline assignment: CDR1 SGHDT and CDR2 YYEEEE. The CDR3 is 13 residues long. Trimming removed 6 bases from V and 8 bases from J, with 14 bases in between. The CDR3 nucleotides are TGTGCCAGCATTCGGCCTGGGGGGGAAAAACTGTTTTTT. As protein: CASIRPGGEKLFF.

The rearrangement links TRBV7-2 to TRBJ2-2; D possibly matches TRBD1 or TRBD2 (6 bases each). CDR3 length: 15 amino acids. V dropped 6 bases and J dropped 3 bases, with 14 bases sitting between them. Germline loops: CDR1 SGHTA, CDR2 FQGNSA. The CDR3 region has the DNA TGTGCCAGCAGTTTCGGGGGCGGGGACACCGGGGAGCTGTTTTTT. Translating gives CASSFGGGDTGELFF.

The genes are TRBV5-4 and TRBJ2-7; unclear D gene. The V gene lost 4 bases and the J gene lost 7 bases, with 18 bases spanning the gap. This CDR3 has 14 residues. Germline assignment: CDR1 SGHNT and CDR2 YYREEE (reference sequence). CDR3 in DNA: TGTGCCAGCAGCCCCCAGCCTGTGATGGGGGAGCAGTACTTC. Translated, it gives CASSPQPVMGEQYF.

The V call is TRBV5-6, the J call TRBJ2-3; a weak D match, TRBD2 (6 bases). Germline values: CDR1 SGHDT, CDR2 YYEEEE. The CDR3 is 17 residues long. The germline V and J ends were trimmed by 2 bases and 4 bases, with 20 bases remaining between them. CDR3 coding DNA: TGTGCCAGCAGCTTCCCTTCCGGGGGTAGCGGTGCAGATACGCAGTATTTT. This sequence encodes CASSFPSGGSGADTQYF.

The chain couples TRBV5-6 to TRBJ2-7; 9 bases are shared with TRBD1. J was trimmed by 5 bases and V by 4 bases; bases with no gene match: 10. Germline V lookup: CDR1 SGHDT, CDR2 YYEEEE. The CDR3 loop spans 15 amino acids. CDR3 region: CASSPSGTGQNEQYF. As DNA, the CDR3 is TGTGCCAGCAGCCCGTCTGGGACAGGGCAAAACGAGCAGTACTTC.

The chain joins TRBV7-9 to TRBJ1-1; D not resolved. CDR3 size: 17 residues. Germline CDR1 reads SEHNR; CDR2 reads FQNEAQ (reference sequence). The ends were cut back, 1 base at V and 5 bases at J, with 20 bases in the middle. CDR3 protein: CASSLVPEPGRKTEAFF. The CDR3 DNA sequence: TGTGCCAGCAGCTTAGTTCCGGAACCCGGACGGAAAACTGAAGCTTTCTTT. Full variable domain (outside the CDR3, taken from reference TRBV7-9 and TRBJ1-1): DTGVSQNPRHKITKRGQNVTFRCDPISEHNRLYWYRQTLGQGPEFLTYFQNEAQLEKSRLLSDRFSAERPKGSFSTLEIQRTEQGDSAMYLCASSLVPEPGRKTEAFFGQGTRLTVV.

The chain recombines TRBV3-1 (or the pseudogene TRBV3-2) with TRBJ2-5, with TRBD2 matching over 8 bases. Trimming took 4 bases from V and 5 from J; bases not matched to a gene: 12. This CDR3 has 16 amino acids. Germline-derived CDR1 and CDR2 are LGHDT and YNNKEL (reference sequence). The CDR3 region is CASSLAAGVVWETQYF. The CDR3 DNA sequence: TGTGCCAGCAGCCTGGCAGCGGGAGTAGTTTGGGAGACCCAGTACTTC.

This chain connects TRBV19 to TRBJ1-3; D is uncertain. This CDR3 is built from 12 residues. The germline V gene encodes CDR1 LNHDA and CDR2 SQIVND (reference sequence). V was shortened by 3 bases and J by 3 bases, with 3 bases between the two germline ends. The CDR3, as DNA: TGTGCCAGTAGTATTGTTGGAAACACCATATATTTT. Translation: CASSIVGNTIYF. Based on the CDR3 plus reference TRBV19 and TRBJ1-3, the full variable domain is DGGITQSPKYLFRKEGQNVTLSCEQNLNHDAMYWYRQDPGQGLRLIYYSQIVNDFQKGDIAEGYSVSREKKESFPLTVTSAQKNPTAFYLCASSIVGNTIYFGEGSWLTVV.

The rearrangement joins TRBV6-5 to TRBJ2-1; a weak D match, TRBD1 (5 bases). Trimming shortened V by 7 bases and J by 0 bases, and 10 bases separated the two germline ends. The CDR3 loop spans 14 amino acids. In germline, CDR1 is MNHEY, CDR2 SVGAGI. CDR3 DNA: TGTGCCAGCATTAGGGGTAGCTCCTACAATGAGCAGTTCTTC. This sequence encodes CASIRGSSYNEQFF.

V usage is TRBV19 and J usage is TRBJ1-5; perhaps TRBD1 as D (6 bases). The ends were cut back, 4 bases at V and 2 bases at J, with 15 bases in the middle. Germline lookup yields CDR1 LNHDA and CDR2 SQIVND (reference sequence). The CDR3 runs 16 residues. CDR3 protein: CASSTAQTGRNQPQHF. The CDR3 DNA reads TGTGCCAGTAGTACCGCACAGACAGGACGCAATCAGCCCCAGCATTTT.

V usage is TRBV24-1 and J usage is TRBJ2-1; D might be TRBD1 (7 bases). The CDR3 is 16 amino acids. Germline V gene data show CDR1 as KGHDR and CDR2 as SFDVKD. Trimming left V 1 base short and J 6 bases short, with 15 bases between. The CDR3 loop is CATSDFRRGVGNEQFF. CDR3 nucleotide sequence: TGTGCCACCAGTGATTTCCGCAGGGGGGTAGGCAATGAGCAGTTCTTC.

CDR3 bases: TGTGCCAGCAGCGGAAACTGGAGGGGGAACTATGGCTACACCTTC. Encoded protein: CASSGNWRGNYGYTF. V gene TRBV2 combines with J gene TRBJ1-2, with D maybe TRBD1 (6 bases). The CDR3 is made up of 15 amino acids. Germline values: CDR1 SNHLY, CDR2 FYNNEI. The V gene lost 6 bases and the J gene lost 2 bases, with 16 bases spanning the gap.

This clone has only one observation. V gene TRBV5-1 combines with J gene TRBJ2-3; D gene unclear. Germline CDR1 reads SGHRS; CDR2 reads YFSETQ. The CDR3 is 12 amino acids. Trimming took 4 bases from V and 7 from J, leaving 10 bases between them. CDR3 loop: CASSLERNTQYF. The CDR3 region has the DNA TGCGCCAGCAGCCTGGAGAGAAATACGCAGTATTTT. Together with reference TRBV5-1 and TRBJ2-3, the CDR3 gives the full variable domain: KAGVTQTPRYLIKTRGQQVTLSCSPISGHRSVSWYQQTPGQGLQFLFEYFSETQRNKGNFPGRFSGRQFSNSRSEMNVSTLELGDSALYLCASSLERNTQYFGPGTRLTVL.

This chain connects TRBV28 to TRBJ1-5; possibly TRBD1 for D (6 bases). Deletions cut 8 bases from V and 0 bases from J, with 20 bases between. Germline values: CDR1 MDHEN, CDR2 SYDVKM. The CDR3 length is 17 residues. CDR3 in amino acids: CASAFAGARGSNQPQHF. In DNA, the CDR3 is TGTGCCAGCGCTTTTGCGGGGGCGAGGGGTAGCAATCAGCCCCAGCATTTT. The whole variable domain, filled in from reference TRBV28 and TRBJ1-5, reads DVKVTQSSRYLVKRTGEKVFLECVQDMDHENMFWYRQDPGLGLRLIYFSYDVKMKEKGDIPEGYSVSREKKERFSLILESASTNQTSMYLCASAFAGARGSNQPQHFGDGTRLSIL.

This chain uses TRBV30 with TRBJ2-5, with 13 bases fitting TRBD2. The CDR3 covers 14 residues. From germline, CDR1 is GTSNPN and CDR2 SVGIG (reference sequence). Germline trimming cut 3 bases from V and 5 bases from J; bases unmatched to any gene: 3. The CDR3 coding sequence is TGTGCCTGGAGCCCACTAGCGGGAGGGGAGACCCAGTACTTC. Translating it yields CAWSPLAGGETQYF.

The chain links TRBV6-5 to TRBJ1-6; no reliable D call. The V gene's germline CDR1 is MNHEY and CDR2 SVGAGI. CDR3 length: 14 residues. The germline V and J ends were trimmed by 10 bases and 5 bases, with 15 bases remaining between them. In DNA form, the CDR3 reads TGTGCCAACAGCGTTATTCGCGATAATTCACCCCTCCACTTT. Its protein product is CANSVIRDNSPLHF.

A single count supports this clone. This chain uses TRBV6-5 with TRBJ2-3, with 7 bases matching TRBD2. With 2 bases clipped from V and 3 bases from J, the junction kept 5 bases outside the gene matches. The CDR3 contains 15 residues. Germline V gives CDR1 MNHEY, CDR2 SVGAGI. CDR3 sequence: CASSYGAGDTDTQYF. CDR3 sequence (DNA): TGTGCCAGCAGTTACGGGGCGGGAGATACAGATACGCAGTATTTT.

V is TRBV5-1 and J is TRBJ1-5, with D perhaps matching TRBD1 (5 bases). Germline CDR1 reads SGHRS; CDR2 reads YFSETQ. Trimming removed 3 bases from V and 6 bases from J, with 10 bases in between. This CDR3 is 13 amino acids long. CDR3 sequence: CASSWGGGQPQHF. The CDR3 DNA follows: TGCGCCAGCAGCTGGGGCGGAGGTCAGCCCCAGCATTTT.

The CDR3 sequence: CASSQGVGNYEQYF. Here the CDR3 DNA reads TGCGCCAGCAGCCAGGGTGTGGGAAACTACGAGCAGTACTTC. The gene calls are TRBV4-1 and TRBJ2-7; no clear D. CDR3 length equals 14 residues. CDR1 is MGHRA, CDR2 YSYEKL, per germline. V was shortened by 3 bases and J by 3 bases, with 12 bases between the two germline ends.

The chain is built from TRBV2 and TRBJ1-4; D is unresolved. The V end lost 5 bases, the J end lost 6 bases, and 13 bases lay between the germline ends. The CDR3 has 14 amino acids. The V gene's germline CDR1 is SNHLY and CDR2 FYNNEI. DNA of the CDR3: TGTGCCAGCAGTTCGAGGCAGACGGATGAAAAACTGTTTTTT. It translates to CASSSRQTDEKLFF.